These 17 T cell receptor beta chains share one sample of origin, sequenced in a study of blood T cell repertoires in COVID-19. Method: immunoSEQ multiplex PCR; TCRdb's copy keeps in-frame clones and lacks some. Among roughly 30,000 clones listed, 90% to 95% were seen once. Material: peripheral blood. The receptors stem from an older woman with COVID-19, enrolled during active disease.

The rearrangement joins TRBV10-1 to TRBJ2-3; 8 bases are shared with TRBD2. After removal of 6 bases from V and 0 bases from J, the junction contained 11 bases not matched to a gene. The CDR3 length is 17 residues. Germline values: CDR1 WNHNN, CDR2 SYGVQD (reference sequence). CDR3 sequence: CASSPIASGPSTDTQYF. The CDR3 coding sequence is TGCGCCAGCAGCCCCATAGCTAGCGGGCCAAGCACAGATACGCAGTATTTT.

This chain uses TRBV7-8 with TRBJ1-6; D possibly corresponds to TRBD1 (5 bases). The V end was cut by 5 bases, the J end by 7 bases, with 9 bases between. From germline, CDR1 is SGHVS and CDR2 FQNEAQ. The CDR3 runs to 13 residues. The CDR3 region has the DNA TGTGCCAGCAGCGAGCAGGGAAATTCACCCCTCCACTTT. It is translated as CASSEQGNSPLHF.

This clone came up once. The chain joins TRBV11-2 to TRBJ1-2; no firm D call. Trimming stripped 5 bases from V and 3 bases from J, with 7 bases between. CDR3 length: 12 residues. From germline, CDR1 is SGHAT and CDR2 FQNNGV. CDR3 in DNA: TGTGCCAGCAGCCCGAGAGACTATGGCTACACCTTC. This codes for CASSPRDYGYTF.

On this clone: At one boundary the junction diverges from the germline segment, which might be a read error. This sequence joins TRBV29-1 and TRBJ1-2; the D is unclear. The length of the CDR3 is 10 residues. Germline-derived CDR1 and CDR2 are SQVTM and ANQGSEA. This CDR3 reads CSVLTDPPSF. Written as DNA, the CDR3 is TGCAGCGTTCTAACAGACCCCCCTTCCTTC.

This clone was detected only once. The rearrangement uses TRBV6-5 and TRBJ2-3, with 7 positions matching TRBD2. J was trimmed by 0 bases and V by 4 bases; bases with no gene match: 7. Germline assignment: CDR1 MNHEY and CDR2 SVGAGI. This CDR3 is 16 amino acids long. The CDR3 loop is CASSSFASGSTDTQYF. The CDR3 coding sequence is TGTGCCAGCAGTTCCTTCGCTAGCGGAAGCACAGATACGCAGTATTTT.

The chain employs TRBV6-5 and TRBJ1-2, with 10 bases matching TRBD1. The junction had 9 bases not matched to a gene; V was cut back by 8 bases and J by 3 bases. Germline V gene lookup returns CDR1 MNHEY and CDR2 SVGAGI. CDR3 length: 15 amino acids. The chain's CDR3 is CASYDRGRSDYGYTF. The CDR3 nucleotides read TGTGCCAGCTATGACAGGGGGCGAAGTGACTATGGCTACACCTTC.

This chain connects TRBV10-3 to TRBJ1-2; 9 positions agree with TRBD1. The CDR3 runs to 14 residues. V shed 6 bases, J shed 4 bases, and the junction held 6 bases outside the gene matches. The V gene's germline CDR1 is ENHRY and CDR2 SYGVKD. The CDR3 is CAIRTDRGGYGYTF. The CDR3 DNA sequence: TGTGCCATCAGGACGGACAGGGGTGGCTATGGCTACACCTTC.

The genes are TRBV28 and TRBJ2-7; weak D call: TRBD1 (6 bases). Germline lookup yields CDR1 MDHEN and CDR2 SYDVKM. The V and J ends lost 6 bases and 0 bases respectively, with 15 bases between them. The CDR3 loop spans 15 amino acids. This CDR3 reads CASSPLQGTSYEQYF. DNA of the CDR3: TGTGCCAGCAGCCCCCTACAGGGAACCTCCTACGAGCAGTACTTC.

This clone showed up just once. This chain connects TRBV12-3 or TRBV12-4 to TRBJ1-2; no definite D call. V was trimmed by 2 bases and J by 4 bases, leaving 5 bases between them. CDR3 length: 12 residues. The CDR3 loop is CASSLNRYGYTF. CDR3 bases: TGTGCCAGCAGTTTAAATCGCTATGGCTACACCTTC.

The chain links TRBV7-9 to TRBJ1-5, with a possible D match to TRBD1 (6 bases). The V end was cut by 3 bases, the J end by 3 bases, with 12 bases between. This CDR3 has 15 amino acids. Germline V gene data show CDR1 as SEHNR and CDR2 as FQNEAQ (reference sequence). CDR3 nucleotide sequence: TGTGCCAGCAGCTTGCAAGGGGGTGTCAATCAGCCCCAGCATTTT. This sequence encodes CASSLQGGVNQPQHF.

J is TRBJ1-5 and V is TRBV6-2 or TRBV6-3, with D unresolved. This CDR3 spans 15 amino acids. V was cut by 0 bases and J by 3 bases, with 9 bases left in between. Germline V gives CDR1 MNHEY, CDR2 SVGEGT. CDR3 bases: TGTGCCAGCAGTTACTCGGCCGGGTTCAATCAGCCCCAGCATTTT. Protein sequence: CASSYSAGFNQPQHF.

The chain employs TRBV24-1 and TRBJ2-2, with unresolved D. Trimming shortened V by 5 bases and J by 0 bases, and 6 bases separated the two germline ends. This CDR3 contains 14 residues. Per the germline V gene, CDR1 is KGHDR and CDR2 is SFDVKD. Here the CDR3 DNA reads TGTGCCACCAGTGGCCAGTCGAACACCGGGGAGCTGTTTTTT. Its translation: CATSGQSNTGELFF.

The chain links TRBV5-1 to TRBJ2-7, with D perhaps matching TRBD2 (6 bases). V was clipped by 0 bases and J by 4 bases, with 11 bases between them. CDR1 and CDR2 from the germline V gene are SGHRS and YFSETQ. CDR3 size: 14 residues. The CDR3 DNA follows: TGCGCCAGCAGCTTGGTCGGGAGCTGGTACGAGCAGTACTTC. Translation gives CASSLVGSWYEQYF.

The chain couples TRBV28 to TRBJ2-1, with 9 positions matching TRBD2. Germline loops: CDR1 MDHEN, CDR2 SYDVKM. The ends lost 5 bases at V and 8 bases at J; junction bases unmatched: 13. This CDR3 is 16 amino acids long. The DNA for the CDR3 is TGTGCCAGCAGTCCGATGGGGGCGGGAGGGCGTCATGAGCAGTTCTTC. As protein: CASSPMGAGGRHEQFF.

The CDR3 sequence: CATSAKTGSNQPQHF. DNA for the CDR3: TGTGCCACCAGCGCCAAGACAGGGAGCAATCAGCCCCAGCATTTT. This chain joins TRBV24-1 and TRBJ1-5, with TRBD1 matching 7 bases. Trimming at V came to 7 bases and at J to 1 base, leaving 6 bases not matched to a gene. From germline, CDR1 is KGHDR and CDR2 SFDVKD. CDR3 length: 15 amino acids.

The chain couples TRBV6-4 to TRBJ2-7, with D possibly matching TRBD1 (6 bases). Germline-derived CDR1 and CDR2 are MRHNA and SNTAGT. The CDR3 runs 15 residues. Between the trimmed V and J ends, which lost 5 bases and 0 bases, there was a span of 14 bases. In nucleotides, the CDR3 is TGTGCCAGCAGTTTAGAAGGGGGAAGCTCCTACGAGCAGTACTTC. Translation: CASSLEGGSSYEQYF.

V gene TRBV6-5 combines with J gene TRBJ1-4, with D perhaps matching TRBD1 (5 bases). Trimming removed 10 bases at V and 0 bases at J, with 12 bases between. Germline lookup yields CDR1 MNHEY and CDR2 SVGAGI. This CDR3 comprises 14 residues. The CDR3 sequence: CATTDSATNEKLFF. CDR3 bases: TGTGCCACCACAGACAGTGCAACTAATGAAAAACTGTTTTTT.